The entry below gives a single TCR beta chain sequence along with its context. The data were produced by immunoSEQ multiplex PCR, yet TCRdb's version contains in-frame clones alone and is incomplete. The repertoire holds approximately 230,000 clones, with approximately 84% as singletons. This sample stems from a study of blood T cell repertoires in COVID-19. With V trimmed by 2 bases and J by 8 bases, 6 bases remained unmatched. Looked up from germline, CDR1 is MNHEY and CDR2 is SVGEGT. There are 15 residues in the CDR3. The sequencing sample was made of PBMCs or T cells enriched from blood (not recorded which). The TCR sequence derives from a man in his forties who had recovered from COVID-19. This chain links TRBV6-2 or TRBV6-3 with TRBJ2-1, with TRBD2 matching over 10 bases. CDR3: CASSYEASGSDEQFF. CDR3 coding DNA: TGTGCCAGCAGTTACGAGGCTAGCGGGAGCGATGAGCAGTTCTTC.